This entry lists 3 T cell receptor beta chains sequenced from one sample in a study of cytomegalovirus exposure and HLA in healthy donors. The PCR had 60 Vbeta and 13 Jbeta primers. Assay: immunoSEQ multiplex PCR; the TCRdb copy retains only in-frame clones and omits some. This sample's table has approximately 150,000 clones. The sequenced material came from PBMCs. The receptors originated from a woman aged 40-49 years in good health and CMV-seronegative.

This chain joins TRBV10-2 and TRBJ2-3; D is perhaps TRBD2 (5 bases). Germline values: CDR1 WSHSY, CDR2 SAAADI. Trimming removed 5 bases from V and 2 bases from J, with 11 bases in between. CDR3 size: 14 residues. The CDR3, as DNA: TGCGCCAGCAGTCACGGACGGGACACAGATACGCAGTATTTT. Its translation: CASSHGRDTDTQYF.

The V call is TRBV28, the J call TRBJ1-5, with D possibly TRBD1 on 6 matching bases. Germline V gives CDR1 MDHEN, CDR2 SYDVKM. Deletions cut 6 bases from V and 7 bases from J, with 13 bases between. This CDR3 contains 13 residues. The CDR3 DNA reads as TGTGCCAGCAGATCACAGGGTTCGCAGCCCCAGCATTTT. This encodes CASRSQGSQPQHF.

The chain has TRBV7-8 and TRBJ2-5; 8 nucleotides agree with TRBD1. The germline CDR1 and CDR2 sequences are SGHVS and FQNEAQ. The CDR3 has 15 residues. The V gene end was trimmed by 2 bases and the J gene end by 4 bases; junction bases not matched to a gene: 6. CDR3 region: CASSLRPTGGETQYF. The DNA of the CDR3 is TGTGCCAGCAGCTTACGGCCCACAGGGGGAGAGACCCAGTACTTC.